Included here is one T cell receptor (beta chain) sequence, with context. Together with a sample-barcoded 5' primer, a J-beta primer mix was included in a second PCR lasting roughly 7 to 11 cycles. A template-switch adaptor containing 12 random nucleotides labeled each cDNA molecule. Paired-end reads containing CDR3 totaled no fewer than 3 million for each sample. One entry per CDR3 protein, called by TCRdb with MiXCR from the 5' RACE reads. Among roughly 860,000 distinct CDR3 sequences, roughly 60% were seen once, and the ten largest hold about a quarter. V shed 10 bases and J shed 4 bases, with 19 bases lying between them. The germline V gene encodes CDR1 SGHTA and CDR2 FQGNSA. CDR3 length: 14 amino acids. The data were obtained in a study of blood T cells in healthy people across ages. Each donor's blood draw was around 10 milliliters of peripheral blood. There were at least 6 micrograms of total RNA extracted from every sample.

This clonotype was sampled from a man aged 25-45 years in good health. This chain uses TRBV7-2 with TRBJ1-1; a weak D match, TRBD1 (5 bases). The source material was blood. The CDR3 loop is CATAGSLGATEAFF. CDR3 sequence (DNA): TGTGCCACGGCGGGGTCCCTAGGGGCCACTGAAGCTTTCTTT.